The clone carrying this T cell receptor beta chain was seen ten or more times. The antigen remains undetermined. The data are from a study of cytomegalovirus exposure and HLA in healthy donors. Turning to the study itself: Genetic ancestry analysis placed about 84% of the 398 donors that were genotyped in the Caucasian-associated cluster. Whole-study results and caveats: Cytomegalovirus status was reportedly diagnosed by the classifier with high sensitivity and specificity. In vitro experiments confirmed that three CMV-associated chains were specific for CMV antigens.

The CDR3 has 12 amino acids. CDR1 is GTSNPN and CDR2 is SVGIG in the germline V gene (reference sequence). V was pared by 7 bases and J by 5 bases, with 14 bases between. This PCR relied on a set of 60 Vbeta primers and 13 Jbeta primers. The method was immunoSEQ multiplex PCR; TCRdb's version includes in-frame clones alone and lacks a portion of them. Among 100,000 to 150,000 clones listed, around three quarters were seen once. The sequence derives from a woman in her forties in good health and CMV-seropositive. The sample taken for sequencing was PBMCs. The V and J genes are TRBV30 and TRBJ1-1; D is perhaps TRBD1 (5 bases). The CDR3 sequence is CAYSREGTEAFF. The CDR3, as DNA: TGTGCCTACTCCAGGGAGGGGACTGAAGCTTTCTTT.